One and the same sample provided the 14 T cell receptor beta chains below, sequenced in a study of blood T cell repertoires in COVID-19. Measured with immunoSEQ multiplex PCR; TCRdb has only the in-frame clones, and not every one. The sample yields 300,000 to 350,000 clones, around 90% seen once. Sequenced: peripheral blood. These receptors were collected from a young woman who had recovered from COVID-19.

The chain combines TRBV28 with TRBJ1-5; D not certain. The V and J ends lost 3 bases and 4 bases respectively, with 4 bases between them. From germline, CDR1 is MDHEN and CDR2 SYDVKM. The CDR3 loop spans 12 amino acids. CDR3 region: CASSFLNQPQHF. CDR3 DNA: TGTGCCAGCAGTTTTTTAAATCAGCCCCAGCATTTT.

The gene calls are TRBV5-1 and TRBJ2-4; D gene ambiguous. V was pared by 0 bases and J by 8 bases, with 9 bases between. Germline V gene data show CDR1 as SGHRS and CDR2 as YFSETQ. There are 13 residues in the CDR3. The CDR3 DNA follows: TGCGCCAGCAGCTTGGGCGGTGAGGACATTCAGTACTTC. Amino acid sequence: CASSLGGEDIQYF.

This rearrangement joins TRBV7-2 to TRBJ2-1, with D possibly matching TRBD1 (6 bases). The CDR3 contains 17 residues. Germline-derived CDR1 and CDR2 are SGHTA and FQGNSA. The V and J ends lost 5 bases and 1 base respectively, with 18 bases between them. The CDR3: CASSPQQGLESYNEQFF. CDR3 coding DNA: TGTGCCAGCAGCCCCCAGCAGGGGTTGGAGTCCTACAATGAGCAGTTCTTC.

The J gene is TRBJ1-3, the V gene TRBV24-1; 9 nucleotides match TRBD1. CDR1 is KGHDR and CDR2 is SFDVKD in the germline V gene. The trim removed 3 bases at V and 2 bases at J, leaving 1 base unmatched. This CDR3 has 15 residues. Here the CDR3 reads CATSDHRGPGNTIYF. The CDR3 DNA follows: TGTGCCACCAGTGATCACAGGGGGCCTGGAAACACCATATATTTT.

The chain joins TRBV6-5 to TRBJ1-1; 7 bases map to TRBD1. This CDR3 is 16 amino acids long. Looked up from germline, CDR1 is MNHEY and CDR2 is SVGAGI. V gave up 2 bases and J gave up 4 bases; unmatched junction bases: 10. CDR3 in DNA: TGTGCCAGCAGTTACATTTTGACAGGGTTCGGCACTGAAGCTTTCTTT. Protein sequence: CASSYILTGFGTEAFF.

This chain connects TRBV5-4 to TRBJ1-1; a weak D match, TRBD1 (5 bases). This CDR3 is built from 13 residues. Germline assignment: CDR1 SGHNT and CDR2 YYREEE (reference sequence). V shed 1 base and J shed 3 bases, with 7 bases lying between them. The CDR3 loop is CASSLPGDTEAFF. The CDR3 DNA reads TGTGCCAGCAGCTTGCCGGGGGACACTGAAGCTTTCTTT.

This clone showed up just once. The J gene is TRBJ2-2, the V gene TRBV5-1; 8 bases match TRBD1. CDR3 length: 17 amino acids. Germline V gene sequence: CDR1 SGHRS, CDR2 YFSETQ. V shed 2 bases, J shed 0 bases, and the junction held 6 bases outside the gene matches. CDR3 protein: CASSFARGRSNTGELFF. The CDR3 DNA follows: TGCGCCAGCAGCTTTGCCAGGGGGCGTTCGAACACCGGGGAGCTGTTTTTT.

The chain is built from TRBV5-8 and TRBJ1-5, with D unclear. With 4 bases removed from V and 4 bases from J, the gap between germline ends came to 6 bases. This CDR3 is built from 12 residues. Germline assignment: CDR1 SGHTS and CDR2 YDEGEE. The DNA of the CDR3 is TGTGCCAGCAGCCTCAGGAATCAGCCCCAGCATTTT. Protein: CASSLRNQPQHF. The entire variable domain, with the rest obtained from reference TRBV5-8 and TRBJ1-5, is as follows: EAGVTQSPTHLIKTRGQQATLRCSPISGHTSVYWYQQALGLGLQFLLWYDEGEERNRGNFPPRFSGRQFPNYSSELNVNALELEDSALYLCASSLRNQPQHFGDGTRLSIL.

This rearrangement joins TRBV5-3 to TRBJ1-1, with no clear D. TRBV5-3 qualifies as an ORF whose function is uncertain. CDR3 length equals 13 residues. The V end lost 4 bases, the J end lost 6 bases, and 13 bases lay between the germline ends. This chain's CDR3 is CARSIMQEPEAFF. The CDR3 DNA follows: TGTGCCAGAAGCATAATGCAGGAACCTGAAGCTTTCTTT.

This chain links TRBV7-2 with TRBJ2-1; 7 bases agree with TRBD1. Germline CDR1 is SGHTA and CDR2 is FQGNSA. The junction had 6 bases not matched to a gene; V was cut back by 10 bases and J by 0 bases. The CDR3 loop spans 14 amino acids. CDR3: CATKGQSSYNEQFF. DNA of the CDR3: TGTGCCACCAAGGGACAGAGCTCCTACAATGAGCAGTTCTTC.

V is TRBV11-2 and J is TRBJ2-1, with 9 bases that match TRBD1. The CDR3 is 15 amino acids. The trim removed 6 bases at V and 1 base at J, leaving 4 bases unmatched. Looked up from germline, CDR1 is SGHAT and CDR2 is FQNNGV. The CDR3 region has the DNA TGTGCCAGCAGGCCCGGGACAGGGTCCTACAATGAGCAGTTCTTC. Translated, it gives CASRPGTGSYNEQFF.

The chain is built from TRBV7-9 and TRBJ1-2; D might be TRBD1 (5 bases). Trimming left V 5 bases short and J 4 bases short, with 17 bases between. CDR1 SEHNR and CDR2 FQNEAQ come from the germline V gene (reference sequence). The CDR3 loop spans 15 amino acids. The CDR3 reads CASSRSGLKPYGYTF. The DNA of the CDR3 is TGTGCCAGCAGCCGCTCGGGACTGAAGCCCTATGGCTACACCTTC.

This rearrangement joins TRBV4-3 to TRBJ1-6; 7 bases align to TRBD1. V lost 4 bases and J lost 5; bases outside the gene matches: 5. The CDR3 runs 15 residues. Germline CDR1 reads LGHNA; CDR2 reads YSLEER. CDR3 coding DNA: TGCGCCAGCAGCCCTGGGACAGACCATAATTCACCCCTCCACTTT. It translates to CASSPGTDHNSPLHF.

In this sample, this clone turned up once. V is TRBV2 and J is TRBJ1-5, with D possibly matching TRBD1 (6 bases). The CDR3 runs 14 residues. Germline loops: CDR1 SNHLY, CDR2 FYNNEI. The V gene lost 4 bases and the J gene lost 5 bases, with 12 bases spanning the gap. The CDR3 nucleotides are TGTGCCAGCAGTGCGGACAGCGGGGATCAGCCCCAGCATTTT. Translated, it gives CASSADSGDQPQHF.